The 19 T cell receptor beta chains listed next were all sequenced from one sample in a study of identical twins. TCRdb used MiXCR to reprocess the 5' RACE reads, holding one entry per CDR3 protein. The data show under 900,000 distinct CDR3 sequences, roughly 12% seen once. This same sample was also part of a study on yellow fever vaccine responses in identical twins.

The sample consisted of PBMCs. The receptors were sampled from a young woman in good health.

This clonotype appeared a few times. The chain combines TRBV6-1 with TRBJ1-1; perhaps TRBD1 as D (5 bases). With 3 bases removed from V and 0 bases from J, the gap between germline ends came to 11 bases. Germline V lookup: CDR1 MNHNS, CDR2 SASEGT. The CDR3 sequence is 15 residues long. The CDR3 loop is CASSDPGGMNTEAFF. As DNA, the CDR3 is TGTGCCAGCAGTGATCCGGGGGGGATGAACACTGAAGCTTTCTTT.

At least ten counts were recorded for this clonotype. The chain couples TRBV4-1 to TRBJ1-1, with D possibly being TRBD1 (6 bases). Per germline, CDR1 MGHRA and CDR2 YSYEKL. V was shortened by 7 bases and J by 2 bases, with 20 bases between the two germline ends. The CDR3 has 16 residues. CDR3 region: CASNPDPTGLNTEAFF. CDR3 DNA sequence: TGCGCCAGCAATCCAGACCCGACAGGACTTAACACTGAAGCTTTCTTT.

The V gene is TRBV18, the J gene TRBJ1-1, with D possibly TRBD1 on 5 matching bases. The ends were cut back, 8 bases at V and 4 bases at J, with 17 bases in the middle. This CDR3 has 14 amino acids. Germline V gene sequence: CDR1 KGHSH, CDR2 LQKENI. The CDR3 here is CASTYGQGGTEAFF. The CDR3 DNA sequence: TGTGCCAGCACGTACGGACAAGGAGGCACTGAAGCTTTCTTT.

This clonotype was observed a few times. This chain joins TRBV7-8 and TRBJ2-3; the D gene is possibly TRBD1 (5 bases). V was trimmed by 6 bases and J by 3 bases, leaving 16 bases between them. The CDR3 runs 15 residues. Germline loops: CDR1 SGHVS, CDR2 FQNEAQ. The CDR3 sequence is CASSHRWGNTDTQYF. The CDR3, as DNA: TGTGCCAGCAGTCACCGATGGGGCAATACAGATACGCAGTATTTT.

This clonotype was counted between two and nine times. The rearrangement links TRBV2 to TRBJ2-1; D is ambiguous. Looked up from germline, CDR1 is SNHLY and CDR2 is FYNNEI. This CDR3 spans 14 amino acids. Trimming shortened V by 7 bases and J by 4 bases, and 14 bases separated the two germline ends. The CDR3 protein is CASTRSLGYNEQFF. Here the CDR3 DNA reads TGTGCCAGCACCCGAAGCCTCGGGTACAATGAGCAGTTCTTC.

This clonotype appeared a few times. CDR3 in DNA: TGTGCCAGTAGTCCCCTGGACAGGGAGGGACCACATTCACCCCTCCACTTT. It specifies CASSPLDREGPHSPLHF. The chain links TRBV19 to TRBJ1-6; the match to TRBD1 covers 8 bases. V shed 5 bases, J shed 8 bases, and the junction held 14 bases outside the gene matches. Germline assignment: CDR1 LNHDA and CDR2 SQIVND (reference sequence). This CDR3 has 17 residues.

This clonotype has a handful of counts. CDR3 loop: CASSYLLTTQGYYGYTF. The DNA for the CDR3 is TGTGCCAGCAGTTACCTACTTACCACACAGGGATACTATGGCTACACCTTC. This chain uses TRBV6-5 with TRBJ1-2, with a possible D match to TRBD1 (6 bases). Per the germline V gene, CDR1 is MNHEY and CDR2 is SVGAGI. This CDR3 contains 17 residues. V lost 2 bases, J lost 3 bases, and 19 bases lay in between.

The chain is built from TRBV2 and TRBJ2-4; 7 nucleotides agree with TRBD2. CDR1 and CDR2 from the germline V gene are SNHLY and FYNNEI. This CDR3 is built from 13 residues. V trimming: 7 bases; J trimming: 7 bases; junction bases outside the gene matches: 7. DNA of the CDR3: TGTGCCAGCAAGGCGGGAGTATCTAACATTCAGTACTTC. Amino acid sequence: CASKAGVSNIQYF.

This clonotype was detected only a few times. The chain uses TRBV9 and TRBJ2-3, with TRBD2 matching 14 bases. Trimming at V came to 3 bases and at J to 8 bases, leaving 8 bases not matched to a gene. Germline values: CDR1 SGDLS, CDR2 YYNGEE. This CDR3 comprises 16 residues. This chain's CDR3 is CASSGGLAGVEFTQYF. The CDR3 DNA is TGTGCCAGCAGCGGGGGACTAGCGGGAGTGGAGTTTACGCAGTATTTT. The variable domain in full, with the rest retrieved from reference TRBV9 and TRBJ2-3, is DSGVTQTPKHLITATGQRVTLRCSPRSGDLSVYWYQQSLDQGLQFLIQYYNGEERAKGNILERFSAQQFPDLHSELNLSSLELGDSALYFCASSGGLAGVEFTQYFGPGTRLTVL.

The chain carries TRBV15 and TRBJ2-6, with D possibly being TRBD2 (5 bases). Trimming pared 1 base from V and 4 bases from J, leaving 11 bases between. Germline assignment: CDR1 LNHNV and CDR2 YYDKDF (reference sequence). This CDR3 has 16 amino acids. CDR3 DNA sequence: TGTGCCACCAGCAGAGGCTGGGAGTCAGGGGCCAACGTCCTGACTTTC. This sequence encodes CATSRGWESGANVLTF.

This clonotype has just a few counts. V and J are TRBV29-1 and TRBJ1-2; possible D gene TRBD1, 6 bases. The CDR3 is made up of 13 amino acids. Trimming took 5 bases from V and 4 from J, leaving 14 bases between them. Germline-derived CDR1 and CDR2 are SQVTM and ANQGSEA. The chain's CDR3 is CSVPDSTVYGYTF. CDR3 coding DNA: TGCAGCGTTCCGGACAGTACTGTCTATGGCTACACCTTC.

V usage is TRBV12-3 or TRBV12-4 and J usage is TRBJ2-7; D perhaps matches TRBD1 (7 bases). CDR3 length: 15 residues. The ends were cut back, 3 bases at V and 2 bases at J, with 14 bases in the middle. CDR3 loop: CASSLGQGGTYEQYV. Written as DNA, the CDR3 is TGTGCCAGCAGTTTGGGGCAGGGGGGAACCTACGAGCAGTACGTC.

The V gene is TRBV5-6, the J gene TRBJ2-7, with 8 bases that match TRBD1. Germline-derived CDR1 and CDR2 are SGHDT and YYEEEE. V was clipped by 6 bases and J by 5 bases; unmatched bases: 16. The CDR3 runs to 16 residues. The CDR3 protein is CASTPAGPRQGNEQYV. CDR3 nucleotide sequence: TGTGCCAGCACCCCGGCGGGGCCCCGACAGGGGAACGAGCAGTACGTC.

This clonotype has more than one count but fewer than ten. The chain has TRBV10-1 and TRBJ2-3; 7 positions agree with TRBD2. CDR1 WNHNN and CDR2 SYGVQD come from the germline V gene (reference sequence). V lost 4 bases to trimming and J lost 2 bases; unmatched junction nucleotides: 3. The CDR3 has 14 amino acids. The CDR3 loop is CASSVRGVTDTQYF. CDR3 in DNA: TGCGCCAGCAGTGTACGGGGGGTCACAGATACGCAGTATTTT.

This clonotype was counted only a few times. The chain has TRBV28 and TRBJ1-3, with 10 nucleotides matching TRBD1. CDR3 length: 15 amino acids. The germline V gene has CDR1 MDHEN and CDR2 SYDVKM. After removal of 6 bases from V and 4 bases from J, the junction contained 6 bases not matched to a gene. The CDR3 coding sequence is TGTGCCAGCAGAGCGGACAGGGGGTACGGAAACACCATATATTTT. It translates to CASRADRGYGNTIYF.

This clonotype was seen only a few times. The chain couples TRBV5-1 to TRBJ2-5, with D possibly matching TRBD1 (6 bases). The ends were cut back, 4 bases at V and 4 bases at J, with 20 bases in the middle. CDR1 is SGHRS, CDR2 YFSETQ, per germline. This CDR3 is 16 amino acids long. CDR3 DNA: TGCGCCAGCAGCAGGGACAACAATTTGCCGGGAGAGACCCAGTACTTC. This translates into CASSRDNNLPGETQYF.

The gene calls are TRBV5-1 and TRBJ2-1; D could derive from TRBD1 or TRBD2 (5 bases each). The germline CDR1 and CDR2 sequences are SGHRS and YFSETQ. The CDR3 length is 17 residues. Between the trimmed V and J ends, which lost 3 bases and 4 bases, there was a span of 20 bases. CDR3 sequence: CASSSRVRDHFYNEQFF. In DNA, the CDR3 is TGCGCCAGCAGCTCAAGGGTACGGGACCACTTTTACAATGAGCAGTTCTTC. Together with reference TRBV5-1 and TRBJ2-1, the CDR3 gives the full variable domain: KAGVTQTPRYLIKTRGQQVTLSCSPISGHRSVSWYQQTPGQGLQFLFEYFSETQRNKGNFPGRFSGRQFSNSRSEMNVSTLELGDSALYLCASSSRVRDHFYNEQFFGPGTRLTVL.

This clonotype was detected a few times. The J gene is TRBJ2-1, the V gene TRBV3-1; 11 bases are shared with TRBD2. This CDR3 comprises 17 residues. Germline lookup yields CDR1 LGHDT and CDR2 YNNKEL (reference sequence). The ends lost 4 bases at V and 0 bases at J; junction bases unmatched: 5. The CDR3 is CASSLRLAGSSYNEQFF. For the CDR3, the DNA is TGTGCCAGCAGCCTAAGACTAGCGGGAAGCTCCTACAATGAGCAGTTCTTC.

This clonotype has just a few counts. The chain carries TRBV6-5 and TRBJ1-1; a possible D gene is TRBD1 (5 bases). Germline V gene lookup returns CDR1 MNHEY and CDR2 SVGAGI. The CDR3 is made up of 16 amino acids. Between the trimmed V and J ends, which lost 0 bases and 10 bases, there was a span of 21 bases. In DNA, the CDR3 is TGTGCCAGCAGTTACTCGTACAGGCTCGATGGGGTTGGAGCTTTCTTT. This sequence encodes CASSYSYRLDGVGAFF.